This T cell receptor (beta chain) was captured by sequencing in a study of blood T cell repertoires in COVID-19 (dated by TCRdb to about 2020). With regard to the full study: Samples from collaborators originated in the United States, Italy and Spain and spanned both the acute and convalescent phases of COVID-19. The repertoires were released in a freely available public database intended as a resource for research on the immune response to SARS-CoV-2. Where HLA class I and class II types were available, the types were taken from metadata supplied by the sample provider, not from assay-based typing. The sample metadata nearly always contained a de-identified subject ID, COVID-19 status, age in years and sex. Samples were obtained from the ongoing ImmuneRACE study (first 160 participants) and from 1,254 subjects provided by 6 global collaborators. Subjects who had been exposed to COVID-19, were actively infected with it, or had recovered from it provided the deeply sampled blood TCRbeta repertoires that made up the dataset. The material from the prospective study consisted of cDNA or gDNA derived from T cells, B-cell-depleted T cells, or PBMCs.

TCRbeta CDR3 regions were amplified from genomic DNA by means of the immunoSEQ Assay, a bias-controlled multiplex PCR. The study's own analysis went as follows. Nucleated cell counts per sample were estimated from amplification of reference gene primers within the assay. To quantify the absolute abundance of each unique TCRbeta CDR3 rearrangement, sequence reads were collapsed and filtered. For each sample, productive Simpson clonality was calculated as the square root of Simpson's diversity index over productive rearrangements. This is the immuneACCESS table as TCRdb keeps it, with only in-frame sequences that have V and J called. A part of the clones is gone; compared with another copy, unresolved V genes explain less than half, and the rest is unexplained. That table gives V, J and clone size, and the DNA gave D and trimming. This sample holds about 90,000 clones; less than 80% were observed only once. About an eighth of the sample goes to the ten largest clones.

Overall study outcomes, separate from this receptor: Clinical and demographic metadata were provided uncurated, with the amount varying by source and participant.

Collaborating institutions collected whole blood in K2EDTA tubes following their own protocols. For TCRbeta analysis, collaborators shipped samples as frozen whole blood, isolated PBMCs, or DNA extracted from either of those sample types. From the germline V gene, CDR1 is SGHRS and CDR2 is YFSETQ. Counted from cysteine to phenylalanine, this CDR3 has 15 amino acids. The kept DNA is CDR3 alone, 45 bases in frame from the first base. Clipping removes 0 bases from V and 8 bases from J, with 3 as the unmatched junction base count. Comment on this clone: Its specific antigen is unknown. Base qualities were left out, and no much larger clone turns up one base away. Distinct nucleotide sequences in the sample also encode this CDR3.

Sequenced: peripheral blood. This chain is built from TRBV5-1 and TRBJ1-6; TRBD1 agrees with 9 junctional bases. The sequence derives from a woman of 80 years or more with acute or convalescent COVID-19. The DNA sequence is as follows: TGCGCCAGCAGCTTGGCCGGGACAGGGTATTCACCCCTCCACTTT. This gives the protein CASSLAGTGYSPLHF.